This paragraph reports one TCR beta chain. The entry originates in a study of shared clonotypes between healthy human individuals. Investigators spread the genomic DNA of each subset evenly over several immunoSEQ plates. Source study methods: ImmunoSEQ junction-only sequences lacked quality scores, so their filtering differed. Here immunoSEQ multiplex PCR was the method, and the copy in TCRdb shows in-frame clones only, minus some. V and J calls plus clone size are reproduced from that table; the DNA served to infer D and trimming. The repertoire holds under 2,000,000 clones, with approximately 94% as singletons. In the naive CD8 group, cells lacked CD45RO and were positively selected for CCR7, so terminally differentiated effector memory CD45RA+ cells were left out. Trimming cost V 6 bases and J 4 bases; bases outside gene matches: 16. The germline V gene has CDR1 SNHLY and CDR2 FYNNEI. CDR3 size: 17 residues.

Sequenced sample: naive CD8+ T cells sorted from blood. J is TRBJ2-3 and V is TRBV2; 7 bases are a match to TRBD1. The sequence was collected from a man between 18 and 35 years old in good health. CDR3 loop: CASRGWARGTPADTQYF. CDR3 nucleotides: TGTGCCAGCAGGGGTTGGGCCAGGGGGACCCCCGCAGATACGCAGTATTTT.